This TCR beta chain was profiled in a study of blood T cell repertoires in COVID-19. Across the study: Italy, Spain and the United States were the sources of the convalescent and acute COVID-19 samples. From T cells, B-cell-depleted T cells, or PBMCs came the material, which was cDNA or gDNA.

This clone has a handful of counts. The Seattle patients joined while their infection was active and were tracked longitudinally afterward. In the authors' workflow: Researchers report that nucleated cell counts were estimated from reference gene primer amplification. TCRdb's table, derived via immunoSEQ multiplex PCR, lists solely in-frame clones and lacks some. From that table come the V and J calls and clone size; the DNA was used to work out D and trimming. The sample shows 220,000 or so clones, around nine tenths of them seen only once. Germline lookup yields CDR1 SQVTM and CDR2 ANQGSEA. The CDR3 runs 15 residues. V trimming: 4 bases; J trimming: 6 bases; junction bases outside the gene matches: 10.

The sequenced sample was peripheral blood. The V gene is TRBV29-1, the J gene TRBJ2-2, with 8 positions matching TRBD2. This clonotype was sampled from a man aged 60 to 69 with COVID-19, enrolled during active disease. The chain's CDR3 is CSVAPGLVYPGELFF. CDR3 coding DNA: TGCAGCGTTGCCCCGGGACTAGTTTATCCCGGGGAGCTGTTTTTT.